This TCR beta chain was identified during a study of T cell repertoires in cytomegalovirus infection. Across the study: The authors used CMV epitopes that were HLA-C-restricted (recently identified) and HLA-B-restricted (well studied). Indications of both CMV infection and matching HLA type were provided by public TCR beta signatures.

A note on this clonotype: The antigen is undetermined.

Findings and caveats of the study: HLA-C-restricted TCR beta clonotypes specific for CMV led the ex vivo response.

TCRdb re-called the reads with MiXCR, one entry per CDR3 protein. The sample includes roughly 800,000 distinct CDR3 sequences, roughly 29% seen only once; the top ten take around 13%. Source: cultured CD8+ T cells from PBMCs, taken from culture after CMV antigen stimulation. This sequence originates from a human donor in good health (CMV status not recorded). Some clones in this sample may be carry-over from other donors' samples.

This CDR3 is CASSVGDSLGDTQYF. The CDR3 nucleotides read TGTGCCAGCAGCGTTGGGGACTCTTTGGGAGATACGCAGTATTTT. The V and J genes are TRBV9 and TRBJ2-3, with D tentatively TRBD2 (6 bases). Trimming stripped 2 bases from V and 5 bases from J, with 15 bases between. This CDR3 contains 15 residues. Germline values: CDR1 SGDLS, CDR2 YYNGEE.